Sequencing of this T cell receptor beta chain was carried out in a study of cytomegalovirus exposure and HLA in healthy donors. Overall study context: Assignment to the Caucasian-associated ancestry cluster applied to around four fifths of the approximately 380 genotyped donors.

Study-wide results and limits: TCR association rates varied by HLA locus in a later analysis, with DRB1 highest and HLA-C lowest. Solely CMV serostatus was available to characterize immune exposure. Likely technical artifact: a cluster of highly shared sequence variants.

The CDR3 is 14 amino acids. Germline CDR1 is MNHNS and CDR2 is SASEGT. The ends were cut back, 1 base at V and 4 bases at J, with 5 bases in the middle. As to this clone: The antigen is not known.

The PCR was carried out with 60 Vbeta primers and 13 Jbeta primers. Sequenced by immunoSEQ multiplex PCR; TCRdb stores in-frame clones only, minus some. The repertoire holds 50,000 to 75,000 clones, with more than 70% as singletons. This sequence was found in a man between 25 and 39 years old in good health and CMV-seropositive. The specimen sequenced was PBMCs. The chain uses TRBV6-1 and TRBJ1-6, with TRBD1 as a possible D gene (5 bases). CDR3 loop: CASSEDRYNSPLHF. The CDR3 DNA reads as TGTGCCAGCAGTGAAGACAGGTATAATTCACCCCTCCACTTT.